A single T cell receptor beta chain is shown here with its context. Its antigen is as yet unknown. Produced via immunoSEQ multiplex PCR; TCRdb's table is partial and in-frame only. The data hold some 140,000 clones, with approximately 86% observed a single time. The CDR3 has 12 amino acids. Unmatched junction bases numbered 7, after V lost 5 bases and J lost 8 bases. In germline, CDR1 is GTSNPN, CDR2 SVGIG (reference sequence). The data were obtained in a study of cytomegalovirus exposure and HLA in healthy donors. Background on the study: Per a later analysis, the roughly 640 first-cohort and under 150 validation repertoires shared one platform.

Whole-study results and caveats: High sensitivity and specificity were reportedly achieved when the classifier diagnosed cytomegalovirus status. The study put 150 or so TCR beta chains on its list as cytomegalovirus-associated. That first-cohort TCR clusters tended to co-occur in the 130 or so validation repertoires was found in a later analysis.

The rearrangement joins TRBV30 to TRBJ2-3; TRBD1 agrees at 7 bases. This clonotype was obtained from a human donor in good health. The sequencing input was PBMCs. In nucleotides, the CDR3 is TGTGCCTGGGGAAAGGGGGCGGGTACGCAGTATTTT. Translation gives CAWGKGAGTQYF.